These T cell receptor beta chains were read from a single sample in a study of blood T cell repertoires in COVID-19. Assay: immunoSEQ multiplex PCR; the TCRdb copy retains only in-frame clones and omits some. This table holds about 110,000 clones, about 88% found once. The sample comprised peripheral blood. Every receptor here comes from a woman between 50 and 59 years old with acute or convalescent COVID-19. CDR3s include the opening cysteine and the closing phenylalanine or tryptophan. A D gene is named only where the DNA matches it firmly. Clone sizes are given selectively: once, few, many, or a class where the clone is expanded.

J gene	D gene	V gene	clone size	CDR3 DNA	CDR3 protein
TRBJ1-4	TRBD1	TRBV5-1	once	TGCGCCAGCAGCTTGGGCACAGGGGCGATAGCAACTAATGAAAAACTGTTTTTT	CASSLGTGAIATNEKLFF
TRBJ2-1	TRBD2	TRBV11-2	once	TGTGCCAGCAGCTACGACCTAGCGGGAATTTACAATGAGCAGTTCTTC	CASSYDLAGIYNEQFF
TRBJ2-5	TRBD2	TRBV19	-	TGTGCCAGTAGTATCACTAGCGTTGAGACCCAGTACTTC	CASSITSVETQYF
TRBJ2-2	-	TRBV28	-	TGTGCCAGCAGGGCGGGGACTCCGAACACCGGGGAGCTGTTTTTT	CASRAGTPNTGELFF
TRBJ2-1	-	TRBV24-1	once	TGTGCCACCAGTGACCAAAGACAGAGCTCCTCCTACAATGAGCAGTTCTTC	CATSDQRQSSSYNEQFF
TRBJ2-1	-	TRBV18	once	TGTGCCAGCTCACCACCGGGGCTTTCCTACAATGAGCAGTTCTTC	CASSPPGLSYNEQFF
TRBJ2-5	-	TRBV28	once	TGTGCCAGCAGTCCCACCAGGGTACAAGAGACCCAGTACTTC	CASSPTRVQETQYF
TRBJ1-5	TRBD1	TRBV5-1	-	TGCGCCAGCAGCAAGACAGGGACGGTCGATCAGCCCCAGCATTTT	CASSKTGTVDQPQHF
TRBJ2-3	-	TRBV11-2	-	TGTGCCAGCAGCTTGGGGGGAGATACGCAGTATTTT	CASSLGGDTQYF
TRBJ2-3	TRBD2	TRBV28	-	TGTGCCAGCACCCTGCGGGAGGGCTTGGGAGATACGCAGTATTTT	CASTLREGLGDTQYF
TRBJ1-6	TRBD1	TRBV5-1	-	TGCGCCAGCAGCTTGGGAGGGGGAAGGGGGCCGAAATCACCCCTCCACTTT	CASSLGGGRGPKSPLHF
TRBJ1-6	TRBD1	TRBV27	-	TGTGCCAGCAGTAACTCTGGGACAGGGCGTAATTCACCCCTCCACTTT	CASSNSGTGRNSPLHF
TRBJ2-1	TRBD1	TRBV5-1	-	TGCGCCAGCAGCTCGGGGACAGCCGAGGACAATGAGCAGTTCTTC	CASSSGTAEDNEQFF
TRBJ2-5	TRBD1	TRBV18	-	TGTGCCAGCTCCCCAACAGGGGTGATCCAAGAGACCCAGTACTTC	CASSPTGVIQETQYF
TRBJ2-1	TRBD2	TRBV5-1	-	TGCGCCAGCGGGAGCGGGAGCTCCTACAATGAGCAGTTCTTC	CASGSGSSYNEQFF
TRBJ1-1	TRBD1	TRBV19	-	TGTGCCAGTAGTGAGAGGCGACAGGGGGTATCGGAAGCTTTCTTT	CASSERRQGVSEAFF
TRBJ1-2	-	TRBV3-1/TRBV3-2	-	TGTGCCAGCAGCCAAGCGGGGTCCGGGCGTGGCTACACCTTC	CASSQAGSGRGYTF
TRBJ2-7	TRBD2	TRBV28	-	TGTGCCAGCAGAAATAGCGGGAGTTTCTACGAGCAGTACTTC	CASRNSGSFYEQYF
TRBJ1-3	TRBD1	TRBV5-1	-	TGCGCCAGCAGCCTCGGGACAGGGTCTGGAAACACCATATATTTT	CASSLGTGSGNTIYF
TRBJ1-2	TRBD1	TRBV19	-	TGTGCCAGTAGTAGGGGACAGGACTATGGCTACACCTTC	CASSRGQDYGYTF
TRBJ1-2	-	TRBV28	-	TGTGCCAGCATGGAGGGGAGGTATGGCTACACCTTC	CASMEGRYGYTF
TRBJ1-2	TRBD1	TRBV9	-	TGTGCCAGCAGCGTAGAGGCAGGGGGGAATGGCTACACCTTC	CASSVEAGGNGYTF
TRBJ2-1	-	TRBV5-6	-	TGTGCCAGCAGCCCCGGAGGGCCATCTAATGAGCAGTTCTTC	CASSPGGPSNEQFF
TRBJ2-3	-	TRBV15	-	TGTGCCACCAGCAGAGATTACAGACAGGCCGGAGGGTATTTT	CATSRDYRQAGGYF
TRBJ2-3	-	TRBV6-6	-	TGTGCCAGCAGTCGCACCTTGCTAGCGACTAGCACAGATACGCAGTATTTT	CASSRTLLATSTDTQYF
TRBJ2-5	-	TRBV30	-	TGTGCCTGGAGTGTTCCTAATATCGGGACTTCCCAGGGGACCCAGTACTTC	CAWSVPNIGTSQGTQYF
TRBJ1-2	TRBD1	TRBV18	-	TGTGCCAGCTCACCTACCCACAAAGGAGGGGGCGTACGTGGCTACACCTTC	CASSPTHKGGGVRGYTF
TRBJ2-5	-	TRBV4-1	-	TGCGCCAGCAGCCTATACGGCCCAGGGCAGAATCAAGAGACCCAGTACTTC	CASSLYGPGQNQETQYF
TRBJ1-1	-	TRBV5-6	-	TGTGCCAGCAGCTTGGAAGGGGCTGGGCGTATGAACACTGAAGCTTTCTTT	CASSLEGAGRMNTEAFF
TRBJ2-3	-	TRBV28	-	TGTGCCAGCAGTTTAGAGGGGGTTGGCACAGATACGCAGTATTTT	CASSLEGVGTDTQYF
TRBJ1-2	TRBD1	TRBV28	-	TGTGCCAGCACCGGGGCAGGGGGCTTCTATGGCTACACCTTC	CASTGAGGFYGYTF
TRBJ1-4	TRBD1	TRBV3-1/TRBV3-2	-	TGTGCCAGCAGCCAAGCGGTTCAGGGGGCGGGGAATGGAAAACTGTTTTTT	CASSQAVQGAGNGKLFF
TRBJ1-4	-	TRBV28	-	TGTGCCAGCAGTCCCTGGGGTGGGGGCGAGGAAAAACTGTTTTTT	CASSPWGGGEEKLFF
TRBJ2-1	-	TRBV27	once	TGTGCCAGCAGTTTAAGGACTCCCGATGTCTCCTACAATGAGCAGTTCTTC	CASSLRTPDVSYNEQFF
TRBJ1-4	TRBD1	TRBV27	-	TGTGCCAGCAAACGTCAGGGGGCGCCGGAAAAACTGTTTTTT	CASKRQGAPEKLFF
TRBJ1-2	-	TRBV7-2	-	TGTGCCAGCAGCTTTTGGACACAAGGCTACACCTTC	CASSFWTQGYTF
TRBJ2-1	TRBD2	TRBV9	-	TGTGCCAGCAGCGTCGGCGGACTAGCGGGCCTAAATGAGCAGTTCTTC	CASSVGGLAGLNEQFF